The sequence of this T cell receptor (beta chain) was determined in a study of T cells in Graves' hyperthyroidism and ophthalmopathy. Study-level points and caveats: Ophthalmopathy was predicted by the model a median of approximately six months ahead of onset. Ophthalmopathy cases were set apart from stable hyperthyroidism by a 13 V-J model.

TCR beta CDR3 regions were amplified from RNA transcripts. HTBI primers were used for first-round RT-PCR of the TCR CDR3. TCRdb independently ran MiXCR on the multiplex PCR reads; one entry per CDR3 protein. The sample consists of a few hundred thousand distinct CDR3 sequences, approximately 15% of them appearing once. The ends lost 5 bases at V and 4 bases at J; junction bases unmatched: 12. Germline V CDR1 and CDR2: MGHDK, SYGVNS. The CDR3 covers 16 residues. With duration under 3 months, ophthalmopathy was active: Clinical Activity Score at least 3, NOSPECS at least 4. The study based diagnoses on clinical symptoms, serum thyroxine and TRAb, thyroid ultrasound and orbital computed tomography. This clonotype showed up just a few times. The antigen remains unidentified.

The origin of this receptor is a middle-aged woman with Graves' ophthalmopathy. This chain links TRBV25-1 with TRBJ2-5, with 8 bases that match TRBD2. The sample comprised blood. As DNA, the CDR3 is TGTGCCAGCAGTACAATAGCGGGGAGGGCTCGAGAGACCCAGTACTTC. Its translation: CASSTIAGRARETQYF. Combining the CDR3 with reference TRBV25-1 and TRBJ2-5 gives the whole variable domain EADIYQTPRYLVIGTGKKITLECSQTMGHDKMYWYQQDPGMELHLIHYSYGVNSTEKGDLSSESTVSRIRTEHFPLTLESARPSHTSQYLCASSTIAGRARETQYFGPGTRLLVL.